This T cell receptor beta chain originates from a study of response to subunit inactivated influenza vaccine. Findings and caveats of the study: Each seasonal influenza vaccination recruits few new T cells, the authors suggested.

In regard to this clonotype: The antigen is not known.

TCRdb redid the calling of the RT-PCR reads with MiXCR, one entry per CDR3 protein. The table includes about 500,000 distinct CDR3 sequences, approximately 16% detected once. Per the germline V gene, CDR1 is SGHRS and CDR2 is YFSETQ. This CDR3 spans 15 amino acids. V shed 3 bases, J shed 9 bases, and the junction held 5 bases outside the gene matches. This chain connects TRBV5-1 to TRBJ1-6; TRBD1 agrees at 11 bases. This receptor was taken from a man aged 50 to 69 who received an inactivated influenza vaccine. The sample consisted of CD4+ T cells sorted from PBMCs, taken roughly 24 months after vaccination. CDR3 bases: TGCGCCAGCAGCTACACCGGGACAGGGGGTTCACCCCTCCACTTT. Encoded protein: CASSYTGTGGSPLHF. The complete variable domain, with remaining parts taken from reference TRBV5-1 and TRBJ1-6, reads KAGVTQTPRYLIKTRGQQVTLSCSPISGHRSVSWYQQTPGQGLQFLFEYFSETQRNKGNFPGRFSGRQFSNSRSEMNVSTLELGDSALYLCASSYTGTGGSPLHFGNGTRLTVT.